The TCR beta chain under discussion was sequenced for a study of T-cell memory formation after mild COVID-19. TCRdb processed the 5' RACE reads anew with MiXCR; each CDR3 protein has one entry. The profile covers about 260,000 distinct CDR3 sequences, with roughly 17% appearing a single time and around 20% taken by the ten largest. This CDR3 region has 13 residues. V lost 6 bases, J lost 3 bases, and 12 bases lay in between. Germline CDR1 DFQATT, CDR2 SNEGSKA (reference sequence). The sample consisted of PBMCs or a T cell subset sorted from them (not recorded which). This chain links TRBV20-1 with TRBJ2-1; perhaps TRBD2 as D (6 bases). The source is a man younger than 30 who had mild COVID-19 (a few samples of this study predate the infection). Cell type and time point are not known. The CDR3 region is CSAPRDFYNEQFF. Written as DNA, the CDR3 is TGCAGTGCCCCCCGGGACTTCTACAATGAGCAGTTCTTC.